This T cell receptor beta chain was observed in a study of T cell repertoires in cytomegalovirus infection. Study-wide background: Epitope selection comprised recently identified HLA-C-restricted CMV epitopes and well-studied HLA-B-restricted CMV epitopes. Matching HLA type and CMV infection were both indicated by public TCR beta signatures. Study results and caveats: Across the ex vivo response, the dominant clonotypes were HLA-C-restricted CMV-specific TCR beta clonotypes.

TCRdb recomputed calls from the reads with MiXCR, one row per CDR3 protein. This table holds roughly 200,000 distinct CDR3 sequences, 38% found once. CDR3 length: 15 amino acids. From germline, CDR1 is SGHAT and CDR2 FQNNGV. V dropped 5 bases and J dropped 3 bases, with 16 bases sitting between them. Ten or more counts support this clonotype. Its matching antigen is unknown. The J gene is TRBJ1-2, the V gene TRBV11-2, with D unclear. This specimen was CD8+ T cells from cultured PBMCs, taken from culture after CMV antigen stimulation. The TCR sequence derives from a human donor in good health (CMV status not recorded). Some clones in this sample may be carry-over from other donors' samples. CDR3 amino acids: CASSRDPVKDYGYTF. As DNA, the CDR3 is TGTGCCAGCAGCCGAGACCCAGTCAAGGACTATGGCTACACCTTC.